What follows are 23 T cell receptor beta chains derived from one specimen sequenced in a study of OX40 agonist ivuxolimab in advanced cancers. Repertoires were generated with immunoSEQ multiplex PCR, while TCRdb's copy carries only in-frame clones and drops some. The table has tens of thousands of clones, 88% seen once. Sequenced here: CD4+ or CD8+ T cells sorted from blood, sampled in a trial of the OX40 agonist ivuxolimab. The origin of the receptors is an adult with an advanced solid tumor such as melanoma, head and neck, liver or kidney cancer.

The genes are TRBV11-2 and TRBJ1-4, with D unresolved. V dropped 3 bases and J dropped 4 bases, with 9 bases sitting between them. The CDR3 covers 14 residues. Germline CDR1 and CDR2: SGHAT and FQNNGV. The CDR3 nucleotides read TGTGCCAGCAGCTTCCAGCGATTTAATGAAAAACTGTTTTTT. The encoded protein is CASSFQRFNEKLFF.

This chain links TRBV9 with TRBJ2-3, with 14 positions matching TRBD2. V lost 3 bases, J lost 3 bases, and 6 bases stayed unmatched. From germline, CDR1 is SGDLS and CDR2 YYNGEE. The CDR3 is made up of 17 amino acids. DNA of the CDR3: TGTGCCAGCAGCGATGGGACTAGCGGGGGTTTGACAGATACGCAGTATTTT. Protein sequence: CASSDGTSGGLTDTQYF.

The V and J genes are TRBV6-5 and TRBJ2-2; 9 bases align to TRBD1. V was pared by 6 bases and J by 8 bases, with 7 bases of the junction left unmatched. Germline V gives CDR1 MNHEY, CDR2 SVGAGI. The CDR3 is made up of 14 amino acids. The CDR3 bases are TGTGCCAGCAGACGGGACAGGGAAATTGGGGAGCTGTTTTTT. Residues: CASRRDREIGELFF.

There are a few counts of this clone. This CDR3 reads CASSVFGNSPLHF. CDR3 coding DNA: TGTGCCAGCAGCGTATTCGGGAACTCACCCCTCCACTTT. The chain recombines TRBV9 with TRBJ1-6; D gene uncertain. This CDR3 contains 13 residues. Germline V lookup: CDR1 SGDLS, CDR2 YYNGEE. Trimming took off 1 base at V and 10 bases at J, with 9 bases between the two ends. Looking up the rest from reference TRBV9 and TRBJ1-6 gives the full variable domain: DSGVTQTPKHLITATGQRVTLRCSPRSGDLSVYWYQQSLDQGLQFLIQYYNGEERAKGNILERFSAQQFPDLHSELNLSSLELGDSALYFCASSVFGNSPLHFGNGTRLTVT.

The chain joins TRBV4-3 to TRBJ1-3, with no clear D. The length of the CDR3 is 15 residues. From germline, CDR1 is LGHNA and CDR2 YSLEER. V was cut by 6 bases and J by 0 bases, with 12 bases left in between. CDR3 amino acids: CASRDFDTSGNTIYF. CDR3 DNA: TGCGCCAGCAGGGACTTTGACACCTCTGGAAACACCATATATTTT.

The chain employs TRBV4-3 and TRBJ2-7; D is ambiguous. The CDR3 sequence is 14 residues long. Looked up from germline, CDR1 is LGHNA and CDR2 is YSLEER. V lost 0 bases and J 6 bases, leaving 12 bases between the germline ends. The CDR3 loop reads CASSQDSPGVEQYF. The CDR3 nucleotides read TGCGCCAGCAGCCAAGATAGTCCAGGTGTCGAGCAGTACTTC.

This rearrangement joins TRBV5-6 to TRBJ2-7, with TRBD1 identical over 7 bases. Germline V gene sequence: CDR1 SGHDT, CDR2 YYEEEE. V lost 3 bases and J lost 6; bases outside the gene matches: 6. This CDR3 is 13 amino acids long. The chain's CDR3 is CASSYQGVGEQYF. The CDR3, as DNA: TGTGCCAGCAGCTACCAGGGGGTGGGCGAGCAGTACTTC.

The rearrangement uses TRBV27 and TRBJ2-1, with 8 bases identical to TRBD2. The V gene end was trimmed by 1 base and the J gene end by 4 bases; junction bases not matched to a gene: 9. Looked up from germline, CDR1 is MNHEY and CDR2 is SMNVEV (reference sequence). The CDR3 spans 17 residues. In nucleotides, the CDR3 is TGTGCCAGCAGTTTATTAGTAAGCGGGGGTACATACAATGAGCAGTTCTTC. Translated, it gives CASSLLVSGGTYNEQFF.

The rearrangement uses TRBV4-1 and TRBJ2-1; D remains unclear. V was shortened by 4 bases and J by 3 bases, with 16 bases between the two germline ends. CDR3 length: 16 amino acids. From germline, CDR1 is MGHRA and CDR2 YSYEKL. The CDR3 DNA follows: TGCGCCAGCAGCCCCCCGATCCCAAGGGTCTACAATGAGCAGTTCTTC. It codes for CASSPPIPRVYNEQFF.

The J gene is TRBJ2-1, the V gene TRBV9; tentatively, D is TRBD1 (7 bases). The V and J ends lost 0 bases and 7 bases respectively, with 17 bases between them. This CDR3 comprises 16 residues. Germline V gene lookup returns CDR1 SGDLS and CDR2 YYNGEE. The CDR3 is CASSVGGGTVGNEQFF. The CDR3 nucleotides read TGTGCCAGCAGCGTAGGGGGCGGGACAGTAGGTAATGAGCAGTTCTTC.

The rearrangement joins TRBV6-1 to TRBJ1-2; D not certain. Trimming took 7 bases from V and 6 from J, leaving 18 bases between them. The CDR3 is 14 residues long. CDR1 and CDR2 from the germline V gene are MNHNS and SASEGT. The CDR3 DNA sequence: TGTGCCAGCACCCCTGGCCTGGGGATGGATGGCTACACCTTC. It encodes CASTPGLGMDGYTF.

This clone has more than one count but fewer than ten. This chain connects TRBV28 to TRBJ2-7, with D maybe TRBD1 (5 bases). This CDR3 has 12 residues. Germline CDR1 and CDR2: MDHEN and SYDVKM. Trimming took 7 bases from V and 5 from J, leaving 12 bases between them. The CDR3 region is CASTYRQNEQYF. As DNA, the CDR3 is TGTGCCAGCACCTACAGACAGAACGAGCAGTACTTC.

V usage is TRBV7-6 and J usage is TRBJ2-7; perhaps D is TRBD1 or TRBD2 (6 bases each). The CDR3 extends over 14 amino acids. Trimming pared 2 bases from V and 2 bases from J, leaving 10 bases between. Germline CDR1 SGHVS, CDR2 FNYEAQ. CDR3 coding DNA: TGTGCCAGCAGCTTATCCGGGGGCCCCTACGAGCAGTACTTC. It yields the protein CASSLSGGPYEQYF.

This rearrangement joins TRBV28 to TRBJ1-5; unclear D gene. Looked up from germline, CDR1 is MDHEN and CDR2 is SYDVKM. The CDR3 has 13 residues. Trimming pared 2 bases from V and 3 bases from J, leaving 5 bases between. The CDR3 sequence: CASSLNSNQPQHF. The CDR3, as DNA: TGTGCCAGCAGTTTAAATTCCAATCAGCCCCAGCATTTT.

The chain is built from TRBV5-1 and TRBJ2-7, with 12 bases that match TRBD1. CDR1 and CDR2 (germline): SGHRS, YFSETQ. The CDR3 consists of 15 residues. J gave up 5 bases and V 4 bases, and 7 bases lay outside the gene matches. This chain's CDR3 is CASSRGTGGSDEQYF. The CDR3 DNA sequence: TGCGCCAGCAGCCGTGGGACAGGGGGCAGCGACGAGCAGTACTTC.

The rearrangement joins TRBV18 to TRBJ2-1; 10 bases are shared with TRBD2. The CDR3 has 14 amino acids. Germline V gene lookup returns CDR1 KGHSH and CDR2 LQKENI. V lost 6 bases and J lost 8; bases outside the gene matches: 7. The CDR3 protein is CASSSGGAMDEQFF. For the CDR3, the DNA is TGTGCCAGCTCGAGCGGGGGGGCCATGGATGAGCAGTTCTTC.

The chain is built from TRBV7-2 and TRBJ2-1; D is undetermined. CDR1 and CDR2 (germline): SGHTA, FQGNSA. Trimming removed 5 bases from V and 0 bases from J, with 5 bases in between. The CDR3 consists of 13 residues. As DNA, the CDR3 is TGTGCCAGCAGCCCAAGCTCCTACAATGAGCAGTTCTTC. It translates to CASSPSSYNEQFF.

For the CDR3, the DNA is TGTGCCAGCAGCTTCAGGGTGGGGAACACCGGGGAGCTGTTTTTT. Translation: CASSFRVGNTGELFF. The J gene is TRBJ2-2, the V gene TRBV5-8; D perhaps matches TRBD1 (5 bases). Trimming took off 2 bases at V and 1 base at J, with 9 bases between the two ends. This CDR3 spans 15 amino acids. The germline V gene has CDR1 SGHTS and CDR2 YDEGEE.

The V call is TRBV7-3, the J call TRBJ1-2, with no clear D. Germline lookup yields CDR1 SGHTA and CDR2 FQGTGA. CDR3 length: 15 amino acids. V lost 5 bases and J 0 bases, leaving 13 bases between the germline ends. The CDR3 DNA is TGTGCCAGCAGCCCCCGTGGAGATGCTAACTATGGCTACACCTTC. This gives the protein CASSPRGDANYGYTF.

V is TRBV5-6 and J is TRBJ2-3, with 8 bases lining up with TRBD1. Germline lookup yields CDR1 SGHDT and CDR2 YYEEEE. J lost 4 bases, V lost 2 bases, and 3 bases had no gene match. This CDR3 has 14 residues. The CDR3 nucleotides are TGTGCCAGCAGCTTTCAGGGGGCGGCAGATACGCAGTATTTT. This encodes CASSFQGAADTQYF.

The chain links TRBV2 to TRBJ2-7, with D possibly being TRBD1 (6 bases). Trimming cost V 0 bases and J 3 bases, with 9 bases left between them. This CDR3 region has 14 residues. The germline gives CDR1 SNHLY, CDR2 FYNNEI. CDR3 in amino acids: CASSEAQDSYEQYF. The CDR3 DNA reads TGTGCCAGCAGTGAAGCCCAGGACAGCTACGAGCAGTACTTC.

The chain employs TRBV7-9 and TRBJ2-7, with D unclear. The CDR3 totals 13 residues. The V gene lost 4 bases and the J gene lost 2 bases, with 9 bases spanning the gap. In germline, CDR1 is SEHNR, CDR2 FQNEAQ (reference sequence). The CDR3 protein is CASSSLLTYEQYF. The DNA for the CDR3 is TGTGCCAGCAGCTCGCTATTAACCTACGAGCAGTACTTC.

V is TRBV4-1 and J is TRBJ2-3; D is unresolved. V lost 4 bases and J lost 6, with 11 bases in between. CDR3 length equals 13 residues. Germline CDR1 is MGHRA and CDR2 is YSYEKL. The CDR3 DNA follows: TGCGCCAGCAGCCCCCTACCGGGCGATACGCAGTATTTT. The encoded protein is CASSPLPGDTQYF.